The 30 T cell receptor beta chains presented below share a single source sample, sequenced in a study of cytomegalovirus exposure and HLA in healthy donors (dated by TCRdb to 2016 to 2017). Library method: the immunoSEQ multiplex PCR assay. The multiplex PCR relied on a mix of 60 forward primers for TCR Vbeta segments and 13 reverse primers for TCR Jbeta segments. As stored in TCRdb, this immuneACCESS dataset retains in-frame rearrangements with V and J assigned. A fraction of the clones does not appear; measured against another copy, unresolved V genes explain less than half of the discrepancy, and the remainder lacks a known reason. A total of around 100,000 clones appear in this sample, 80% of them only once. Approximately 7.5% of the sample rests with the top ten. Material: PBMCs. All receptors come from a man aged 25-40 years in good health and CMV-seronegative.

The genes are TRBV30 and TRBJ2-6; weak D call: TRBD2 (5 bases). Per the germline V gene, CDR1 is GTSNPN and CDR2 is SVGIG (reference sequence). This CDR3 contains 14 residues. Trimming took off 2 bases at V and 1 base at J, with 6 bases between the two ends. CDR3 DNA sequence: TGTGCCTGGAGTAGGACTTCTGGGGCCAACGTCCTGACTTTC. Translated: CAWSRTSGANVLTF.

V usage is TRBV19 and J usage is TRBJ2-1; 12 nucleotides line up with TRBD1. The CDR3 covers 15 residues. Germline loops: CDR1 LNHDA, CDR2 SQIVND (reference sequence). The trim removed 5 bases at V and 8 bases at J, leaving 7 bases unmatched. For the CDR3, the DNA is TGTGCCAGTAGTTTGGGACAGGGGGCGATCGATGAGCAGTTCTTC. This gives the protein CASSLGQGAIDEQFF.

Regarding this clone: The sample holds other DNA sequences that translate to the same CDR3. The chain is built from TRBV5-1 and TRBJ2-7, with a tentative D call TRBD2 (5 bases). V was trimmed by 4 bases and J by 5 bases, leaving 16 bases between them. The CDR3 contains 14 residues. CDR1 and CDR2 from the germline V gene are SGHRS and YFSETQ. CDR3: CASSPVGVGDEQYF. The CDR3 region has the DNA TGCGCCAGCAGCCCCGTCGGGGTGGGCGACGAGCAGTACTTC.

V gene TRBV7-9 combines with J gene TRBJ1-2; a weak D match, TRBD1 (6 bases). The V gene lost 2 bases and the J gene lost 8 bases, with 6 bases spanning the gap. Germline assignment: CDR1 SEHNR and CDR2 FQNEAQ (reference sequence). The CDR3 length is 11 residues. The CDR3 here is CASSLTGGYTF. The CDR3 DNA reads TGTGCCAGCAGCTTAACAGGGGGCTACACCTTC.

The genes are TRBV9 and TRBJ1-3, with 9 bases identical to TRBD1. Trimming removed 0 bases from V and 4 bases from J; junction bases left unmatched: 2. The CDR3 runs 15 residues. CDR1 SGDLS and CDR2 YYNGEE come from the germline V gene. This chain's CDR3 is CASSVDTGGGNTIYF. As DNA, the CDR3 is TGTGCCAGCAGCGTAGATACAGGGGGCGGAAACACCATATATTTT.

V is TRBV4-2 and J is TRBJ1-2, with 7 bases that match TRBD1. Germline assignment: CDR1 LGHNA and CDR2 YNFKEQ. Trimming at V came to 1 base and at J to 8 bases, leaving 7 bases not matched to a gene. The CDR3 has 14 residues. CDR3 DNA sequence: TGTGCCAGCAGCCAAGTTCTACAGGGGCAGGGCTACACCTTC. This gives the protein CASSQVLQGQGYTF.

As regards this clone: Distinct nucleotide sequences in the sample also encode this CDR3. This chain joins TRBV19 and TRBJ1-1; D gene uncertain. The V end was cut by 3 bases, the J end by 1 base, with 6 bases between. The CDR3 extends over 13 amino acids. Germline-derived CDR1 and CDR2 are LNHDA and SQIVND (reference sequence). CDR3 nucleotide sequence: TGTGCCAGTAGTATTCGGGGGAACACTGAAGCTTTCTTT. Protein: CASSIRGNTEAFF.

DNA of the CDR3: TGTGCCAGCTCCCCGGACAGAGCAAACTATGGCTACACCTTC. Translating gives CASSPDRANYGYTF. V gene TRBV18 combines with J gene TRBJ1-2; D is perhaps TRBD1 (6 bases). The CDR3 length is 14 residues. V lost 6 bases, J lost 2 bases, and 13 bases lay in between. The germline V gene has CDR1 KGHSH and CDR2 LQKENI.

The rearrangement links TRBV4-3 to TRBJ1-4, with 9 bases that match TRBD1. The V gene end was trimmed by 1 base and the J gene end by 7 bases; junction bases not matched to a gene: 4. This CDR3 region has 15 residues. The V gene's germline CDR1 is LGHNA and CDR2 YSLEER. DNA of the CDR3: TGCGCCAGCAGCCAAGTGGGACAGGGCGCTGAAAAACTGTTTTTT. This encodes CASSQVGQGAEKLFF.

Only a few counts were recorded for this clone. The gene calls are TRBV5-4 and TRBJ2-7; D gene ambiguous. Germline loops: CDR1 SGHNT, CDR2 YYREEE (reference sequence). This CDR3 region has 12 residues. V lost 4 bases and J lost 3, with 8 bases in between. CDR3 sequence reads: CASSSRNYEQYF. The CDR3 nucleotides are TGTGCCAGCAGCAGCCGTAACTACGAGCAGTACTTC.

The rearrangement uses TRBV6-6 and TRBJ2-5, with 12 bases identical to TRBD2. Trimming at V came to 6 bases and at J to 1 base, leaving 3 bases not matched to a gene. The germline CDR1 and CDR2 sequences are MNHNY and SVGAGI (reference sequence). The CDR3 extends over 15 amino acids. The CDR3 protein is CASSWTSGVQETQYF. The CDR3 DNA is TGTGCCAGCAGCTGGACTAGCGGGGTCCAAGAGACCCAGTACTTC.

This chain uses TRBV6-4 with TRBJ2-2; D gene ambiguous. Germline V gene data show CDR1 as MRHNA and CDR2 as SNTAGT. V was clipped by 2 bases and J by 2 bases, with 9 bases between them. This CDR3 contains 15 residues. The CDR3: CASSDLGQNTGELFF. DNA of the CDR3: TGTGCCAGCAGTGACCTTGGCCAAAACACCGGGGAGCTGTTTTTT.

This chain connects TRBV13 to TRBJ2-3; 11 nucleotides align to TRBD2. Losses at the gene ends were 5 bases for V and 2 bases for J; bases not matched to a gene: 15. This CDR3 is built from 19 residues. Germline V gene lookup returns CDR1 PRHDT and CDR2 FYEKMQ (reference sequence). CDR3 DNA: TGTGCCAGCAGCCCTACAAGTCGACTAGCGGGGCGTCTCACAGATACGCAGTATTTT. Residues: CASSPTSRLAGRLTDTQYF. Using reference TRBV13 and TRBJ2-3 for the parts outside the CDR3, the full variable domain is AAGVIQSPRHLIKEKRETATLKCYPIPRHDTVYWYQQGPGQDPQFLISFYEKMQSDKGSIPDRFSAQQFSDYHSELNMSSLELGDSALYFCASSPTSRLAGRLTDTQYFGPGTRLTVL.

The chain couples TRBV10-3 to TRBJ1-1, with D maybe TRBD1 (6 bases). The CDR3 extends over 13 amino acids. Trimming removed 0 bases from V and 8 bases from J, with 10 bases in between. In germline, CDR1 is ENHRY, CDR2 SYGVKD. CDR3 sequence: CAISESSQGEAFF. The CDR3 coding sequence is TGTGCCATCAGTGAGTCGAGCCAGGGGGAAGCTTTCTTT.

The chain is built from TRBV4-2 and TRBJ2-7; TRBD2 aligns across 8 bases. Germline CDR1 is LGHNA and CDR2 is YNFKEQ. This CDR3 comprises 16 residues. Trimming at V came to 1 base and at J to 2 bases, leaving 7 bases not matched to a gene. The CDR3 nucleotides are TGTGCCAGCAGCCAAGTGGGTCGAGCGGGGGCCTACGAGCAGTACTTC. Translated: CASSQVGRAGAYEQYF.

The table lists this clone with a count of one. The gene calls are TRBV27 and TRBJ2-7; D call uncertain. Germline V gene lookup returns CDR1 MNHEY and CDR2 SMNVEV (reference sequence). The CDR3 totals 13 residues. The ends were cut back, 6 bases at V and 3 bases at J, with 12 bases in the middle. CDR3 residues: CASSLLGHYEQYF. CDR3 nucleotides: TGTGCCAGCAGCCTGCTGGGCCACTACGAGCAGTACTTC.

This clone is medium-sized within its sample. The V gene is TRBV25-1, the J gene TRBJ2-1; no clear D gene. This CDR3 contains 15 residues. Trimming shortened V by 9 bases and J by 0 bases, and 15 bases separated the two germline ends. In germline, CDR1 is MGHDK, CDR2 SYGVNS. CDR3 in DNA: TGTGCCAGTCAAGCTCCTTCGAGCTCCTACAATGAGCAGTTCTTC. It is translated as CASQAPSSSYNEQFF.

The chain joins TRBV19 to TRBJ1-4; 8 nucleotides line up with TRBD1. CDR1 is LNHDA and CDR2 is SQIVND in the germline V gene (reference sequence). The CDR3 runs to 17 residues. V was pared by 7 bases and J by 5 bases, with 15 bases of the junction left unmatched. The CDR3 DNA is TGTGCCAGTACGGGTGAGCGATCCGGGACAGGCAATGAAAAACTGTTTTTT. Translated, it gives CASTGERSGTGNEKLFF.

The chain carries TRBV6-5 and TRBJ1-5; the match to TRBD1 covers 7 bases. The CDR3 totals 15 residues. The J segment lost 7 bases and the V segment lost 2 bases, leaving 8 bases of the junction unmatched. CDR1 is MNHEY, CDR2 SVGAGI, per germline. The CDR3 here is CASSYRQGWGQPQHF. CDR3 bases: TGTGCCAGCAGTTACCGACAGGGATGGGGCCAGCCCCAGCATTTT.

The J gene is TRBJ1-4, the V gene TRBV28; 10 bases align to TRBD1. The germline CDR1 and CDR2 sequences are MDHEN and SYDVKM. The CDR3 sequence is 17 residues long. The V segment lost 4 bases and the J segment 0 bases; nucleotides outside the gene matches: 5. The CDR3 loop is CASSSPGQGTTNEKLFF. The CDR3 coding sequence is TGTGCCAGCAGTTCTCCGGGACAGGGGACAACTAATGAAAAACTGTTTTTT.

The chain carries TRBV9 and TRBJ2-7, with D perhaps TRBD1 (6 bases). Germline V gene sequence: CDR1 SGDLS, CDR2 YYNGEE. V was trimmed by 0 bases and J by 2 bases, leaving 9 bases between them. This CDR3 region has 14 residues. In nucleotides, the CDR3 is TGTGCCAGCAGCGTAGCTGGACAGCCCTACGAGCAGTACTTC. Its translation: CASSVAGQPYEQYF.

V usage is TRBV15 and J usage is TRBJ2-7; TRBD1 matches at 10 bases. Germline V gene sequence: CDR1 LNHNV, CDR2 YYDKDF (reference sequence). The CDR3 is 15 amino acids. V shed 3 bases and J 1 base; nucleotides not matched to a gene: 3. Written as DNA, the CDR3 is TGTGCCACCAGCAGGACAGGGGGCGAGTCCTACGAGCAGTACTTC. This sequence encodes CATSRTGGESYEQYF.

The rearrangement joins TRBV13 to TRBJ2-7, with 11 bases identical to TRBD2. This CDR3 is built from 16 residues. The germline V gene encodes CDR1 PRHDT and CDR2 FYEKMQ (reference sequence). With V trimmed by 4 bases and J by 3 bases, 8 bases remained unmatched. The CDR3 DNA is TGTGCCAGCAGCTCCCTAACCGGGACTAGCGGCTACGAGCAGTACTTC. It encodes CASSSLTGTSGYEQYF.

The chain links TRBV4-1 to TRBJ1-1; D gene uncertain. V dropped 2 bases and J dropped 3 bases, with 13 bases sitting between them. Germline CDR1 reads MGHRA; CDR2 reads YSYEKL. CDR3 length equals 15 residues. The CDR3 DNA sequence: TGCGCCAGCAGCCAATTTCCGGAGGGCGACACTGAAGCTTTCTTT. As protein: CASSQFPEGDTEAFF.

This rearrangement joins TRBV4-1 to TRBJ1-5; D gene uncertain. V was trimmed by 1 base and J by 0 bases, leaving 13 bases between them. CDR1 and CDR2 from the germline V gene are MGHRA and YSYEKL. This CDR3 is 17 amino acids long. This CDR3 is CASSQVFNRYSNQPQHF. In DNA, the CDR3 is TGCGCCAGCAGCCAAGTTTTTAACAGATATAGCAATCAGCCCCAGCATTTT.

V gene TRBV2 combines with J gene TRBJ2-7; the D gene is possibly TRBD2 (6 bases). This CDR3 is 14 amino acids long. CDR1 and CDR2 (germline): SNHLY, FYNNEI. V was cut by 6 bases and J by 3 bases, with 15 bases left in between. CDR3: CASRGGTPYYEQYF. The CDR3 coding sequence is TGTGCCAGCAGGGGTGGGACTCCCTACTACGAGCAGTACTTC.

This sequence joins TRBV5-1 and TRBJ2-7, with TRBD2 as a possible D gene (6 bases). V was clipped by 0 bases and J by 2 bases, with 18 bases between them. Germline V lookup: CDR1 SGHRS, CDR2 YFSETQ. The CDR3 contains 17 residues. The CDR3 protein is CASSLGVGGTLTYEQYF. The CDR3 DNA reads TGCGCCAGCAGCTTGGGCGTAGGCGGGACGCTCACCTACGAGCAGTACTTC.

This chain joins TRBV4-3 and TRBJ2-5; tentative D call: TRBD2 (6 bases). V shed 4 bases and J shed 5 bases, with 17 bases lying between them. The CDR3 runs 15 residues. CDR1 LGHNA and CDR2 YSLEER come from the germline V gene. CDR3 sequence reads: CASSREGWGLETQYF. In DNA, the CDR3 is TGCGCCAGCAGCCGAGAAGGTTGGGGACTTGAGACCCAGTACTTC.

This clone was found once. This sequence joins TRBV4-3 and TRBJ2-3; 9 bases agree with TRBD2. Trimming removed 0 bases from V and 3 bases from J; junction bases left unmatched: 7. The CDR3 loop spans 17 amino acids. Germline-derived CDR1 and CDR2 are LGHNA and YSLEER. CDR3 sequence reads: CASSQDVKRGVTDTQYF. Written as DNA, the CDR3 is TGCGCCAGCAGCCAAGATGTAAAGCGGGGGGTTACAGATACGCAGTATTTT.

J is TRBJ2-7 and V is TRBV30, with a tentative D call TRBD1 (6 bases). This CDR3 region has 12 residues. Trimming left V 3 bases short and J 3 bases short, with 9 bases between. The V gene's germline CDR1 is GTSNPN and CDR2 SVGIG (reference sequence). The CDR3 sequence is CAWRTGNYEQYF. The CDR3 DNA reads TGTGCCTGGAGGACAGGAAACTACGAGCAGTACTTC.